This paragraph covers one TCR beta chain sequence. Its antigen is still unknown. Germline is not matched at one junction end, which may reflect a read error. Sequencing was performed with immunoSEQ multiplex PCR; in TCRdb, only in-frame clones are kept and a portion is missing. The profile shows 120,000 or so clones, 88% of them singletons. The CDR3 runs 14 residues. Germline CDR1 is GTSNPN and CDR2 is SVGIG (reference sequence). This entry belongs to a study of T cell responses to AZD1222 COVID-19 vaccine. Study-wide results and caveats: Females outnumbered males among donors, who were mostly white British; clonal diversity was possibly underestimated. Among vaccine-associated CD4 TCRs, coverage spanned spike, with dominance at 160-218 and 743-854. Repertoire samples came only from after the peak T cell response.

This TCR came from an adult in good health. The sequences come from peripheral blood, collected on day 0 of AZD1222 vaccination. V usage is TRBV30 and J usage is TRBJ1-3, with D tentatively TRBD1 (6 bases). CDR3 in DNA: TGTGCCTGGAGTGTAGGGACACCTGGGAACACCATATATTTT. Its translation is CAWSVGTPGNTIYF.